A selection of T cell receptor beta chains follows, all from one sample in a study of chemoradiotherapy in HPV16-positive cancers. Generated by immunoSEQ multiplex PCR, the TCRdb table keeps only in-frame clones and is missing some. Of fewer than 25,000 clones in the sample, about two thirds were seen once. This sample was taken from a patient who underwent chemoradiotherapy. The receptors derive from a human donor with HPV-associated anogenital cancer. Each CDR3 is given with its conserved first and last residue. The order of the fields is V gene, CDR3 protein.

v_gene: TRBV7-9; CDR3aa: CASKPDSTDTQYF
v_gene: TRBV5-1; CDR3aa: CASSLALGQVYGYTF
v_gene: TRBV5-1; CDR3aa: CASSLLGGDNYGYTF
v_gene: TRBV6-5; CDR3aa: CASNPRGAGYGYTF
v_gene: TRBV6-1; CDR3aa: CTLRQGQETQYF
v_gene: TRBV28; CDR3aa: CASSSTAGVYSNQPQHF
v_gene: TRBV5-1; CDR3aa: CASSSPTVAAKQETQYF
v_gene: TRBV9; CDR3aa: CASSGGTVMNTEAFF
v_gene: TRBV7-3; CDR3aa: CASSTGTAAGELFF
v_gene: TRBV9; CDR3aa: CASSPASNSNGYTF
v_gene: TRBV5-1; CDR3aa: CASSFTEETQYF
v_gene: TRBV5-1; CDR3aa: CASSGSLTGTEAFF
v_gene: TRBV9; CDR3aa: CASSAGGVQPQHF
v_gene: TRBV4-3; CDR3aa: CASSQGRGALNEQFF
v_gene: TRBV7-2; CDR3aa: CASSLLRLGNEQFF
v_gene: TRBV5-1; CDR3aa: CASSPRTGGSSKGTDTQYF
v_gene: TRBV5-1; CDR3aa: CASSLIVRETQYF
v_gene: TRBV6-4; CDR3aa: CASSAQGGTEAFF
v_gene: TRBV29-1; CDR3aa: CSVEDRGQGYGYTF
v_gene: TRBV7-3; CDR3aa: CASSLVVAAFF
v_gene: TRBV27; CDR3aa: CASSLGTTPYEQYF
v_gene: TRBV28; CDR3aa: CASSLTGMEQPQHF
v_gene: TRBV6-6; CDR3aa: CASSSDREGNIQYF
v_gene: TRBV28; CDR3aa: CASLGVLLGEQFF
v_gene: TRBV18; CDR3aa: CASSPQGGNTEAFF
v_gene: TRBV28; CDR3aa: CASSLWGAYGYTF
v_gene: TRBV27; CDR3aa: CASSFNGYSYEQYF
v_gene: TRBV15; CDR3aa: CATSRALGDTQYF
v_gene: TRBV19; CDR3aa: CASSIVRTPGSELFF
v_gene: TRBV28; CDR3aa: CASSLGGDGGNTIYF
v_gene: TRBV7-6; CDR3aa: CASSLTSSYNSPLHF
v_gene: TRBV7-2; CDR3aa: CASSNRPGQGQAVPQHF
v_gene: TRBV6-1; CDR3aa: CASSGTGGSNQPQHF
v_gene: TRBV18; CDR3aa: CASSPLRTENTEAFF
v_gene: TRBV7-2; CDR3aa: CASSLGLQTGREKLFF
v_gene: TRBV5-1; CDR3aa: CASSLGGGREQPQHF
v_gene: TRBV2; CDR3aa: CASSLRDADSGNTIYF
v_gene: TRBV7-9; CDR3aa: CASSFVRTSGGRETQYF
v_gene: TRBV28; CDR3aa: CASSLFKWNGQETQYF
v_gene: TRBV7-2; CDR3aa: CASSPGRGASTYNSPLHF
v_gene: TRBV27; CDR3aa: CASSLSIWASGKYNEQFF
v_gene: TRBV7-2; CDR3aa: CASSLTGPTNEKLFF
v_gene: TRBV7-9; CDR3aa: CASSFRQGNYEQYF
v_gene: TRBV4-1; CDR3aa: CASSQVGAEKLFF
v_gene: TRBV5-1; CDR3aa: CASSLAGDTRPMNTEAFF
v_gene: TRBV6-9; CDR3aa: CASSYSKTYTDISYEQYF
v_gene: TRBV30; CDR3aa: CAWSVAGSYGYTF
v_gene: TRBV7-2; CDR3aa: CASSPTDYGYTF
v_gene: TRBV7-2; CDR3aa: CASSLAGARYEQYF
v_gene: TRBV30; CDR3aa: CAWNPLGQGSDEQYF
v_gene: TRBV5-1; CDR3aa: CASRFGPGDQPQHF
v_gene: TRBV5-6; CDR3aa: CASSLNAGGPQETQYF
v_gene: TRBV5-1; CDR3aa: CASSRDRSSPLHF
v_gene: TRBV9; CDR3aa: CASSRAGTDTQYF